This T cell receptor beta chain was documented in a study of shared clonotypes between healthy human individuals. Clones were read by immunoSEQ multiplex PCR, and TCRdb kept only the in-frame ones, dropping some. Of more than 400,000 clones in the sample, 90% to 97% were seen once. The junction had 12 bases not matched to a gene; V was cut back by 3 bases and J by 8 bases. Germline CDR1 reads MGHRA; CDR2 reads YSYEKL. The CDR3 length is 17 residues. Study results and limitations: Of the naive CD4 clonotypes, about 5.4% were shared across a handful of donors.

A remark on this clone: The antigen is undetermined.

Into CD45RA+ naive and CD45RA-negative memory subsets, the CD4+ cells were split. Sequenced: naive CD4+ T cells sorted from blood. Subset denoted: CD45RA+ positively selected. This sequence originates from a young woman in good health. The chain combines TRBV4-1 with TRBJ2-2, with TRBD1 identical over 10 bases. The CDR3 is CASSHRTGGEVWGELFF. The DNA for the CDR3 is TGCGCCAGCAGCCACAGGACAGGGGGAGAGGTATGGGGGGAGCTGTTTTTT.